This T cell receptor beta chain was sequenced for a study of read filtering for tumor transcriptome and immune sequencing. Study-level background: TCR-mapped reads were about 3.5 to 10.27 million with IR-seq versus roughly 75 to 1,400 with RNA-seq. Study-level results: Sorted CD138-negative bone marrow cells were not purified T cells. Without single-read clonotypes, shared clonotype proportions correlated more between IR-seq and RNA-seq.

From roughly 400 ng of RNA, a library with molecular barcoded alpha/delta and beta/gamma adaptors was made. TCRdb re-called the reads through MiXCR, storing one row per CDR3 protein. The sample lists under 150,000 distinct CDR3 sequences, around 14% occurring once. V lost 7 bases to trimming and J lost 2 bases, with 15 bases between them. This CDR3 comprises 16 residues. Germline lookup yields CDR1 SGHVS and CDR2 FQNEAQ. In this sample, this clonotype turned up many times. As yet, its antigen is unknown. The V and J genes are TRBV7-8 and TRBJ2-6; D remains unclear. Material: a population of CD138-negative cells sorted from bone marrow. The clonotype comes from a donor aged 40 or over with multiple myeloma. The CDR3: CASNLNTVAGANVLTF. DNA for the CDR3: TGTGCCAGCAATCTTAATACTGTCGCTGGGGCCAACGTCCTGACTTTC.